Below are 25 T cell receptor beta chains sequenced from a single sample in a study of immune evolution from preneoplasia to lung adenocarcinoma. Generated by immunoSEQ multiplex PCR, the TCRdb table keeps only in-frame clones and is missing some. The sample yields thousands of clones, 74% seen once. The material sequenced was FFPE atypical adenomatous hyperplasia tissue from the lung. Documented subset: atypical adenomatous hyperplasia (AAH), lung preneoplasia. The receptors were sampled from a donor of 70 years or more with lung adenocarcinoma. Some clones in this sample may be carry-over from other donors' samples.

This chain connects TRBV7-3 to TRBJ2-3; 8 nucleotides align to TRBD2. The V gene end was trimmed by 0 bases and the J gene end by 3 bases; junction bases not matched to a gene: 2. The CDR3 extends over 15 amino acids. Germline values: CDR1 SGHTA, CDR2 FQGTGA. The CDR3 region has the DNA TGTGCCAGCAGCTTAACCGGGGGGGTAACAGATACGCAGTATTTT. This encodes CASSLTGGVTDTQYF.

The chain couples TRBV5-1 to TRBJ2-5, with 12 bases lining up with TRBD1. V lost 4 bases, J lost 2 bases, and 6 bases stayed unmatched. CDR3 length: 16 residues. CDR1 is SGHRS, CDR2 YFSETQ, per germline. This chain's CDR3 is CASSPGTGGYQETQYF. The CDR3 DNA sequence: TGCGCCAGCAGCCCAGGGACAGGGGGCTATCAAGAGACCCAGTACTTC.

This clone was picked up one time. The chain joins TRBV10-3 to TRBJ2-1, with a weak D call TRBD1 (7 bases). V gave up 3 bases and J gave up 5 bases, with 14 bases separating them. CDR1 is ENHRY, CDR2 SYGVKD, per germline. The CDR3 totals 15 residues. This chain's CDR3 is CAISDWQGGHNEQFF. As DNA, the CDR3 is TGTGCCATCAGTGACTGGCAGGGGGGACACAATGAGCAGTTCTTC.

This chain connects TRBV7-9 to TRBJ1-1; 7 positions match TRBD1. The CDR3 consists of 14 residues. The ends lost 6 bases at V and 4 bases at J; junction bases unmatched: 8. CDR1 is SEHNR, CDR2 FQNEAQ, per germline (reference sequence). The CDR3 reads CASRSISGGTEAFF. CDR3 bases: TGTGCCAGCAGATCCATCTCAGGGGGCACTGAAGCTTTCTTT.

The CDR3 is CASSGGMQPQHF. CDR3 DNA: TGTGCCAGCAGCGGGGGGATGCAGCCCCAGCATTTT. J is TRBJ1-5 and V is TRBV21-1. TRBV21-1 is labeled a pseudogene. CDR3 length equals 12 residues.

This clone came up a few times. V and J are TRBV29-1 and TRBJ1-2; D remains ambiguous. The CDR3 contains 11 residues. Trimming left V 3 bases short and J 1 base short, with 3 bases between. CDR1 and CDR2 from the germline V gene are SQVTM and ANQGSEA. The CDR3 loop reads CSVESNYGYTF. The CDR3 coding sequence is TGCAGCGTTGAGAGTAACTATGGCTACACCTTC.

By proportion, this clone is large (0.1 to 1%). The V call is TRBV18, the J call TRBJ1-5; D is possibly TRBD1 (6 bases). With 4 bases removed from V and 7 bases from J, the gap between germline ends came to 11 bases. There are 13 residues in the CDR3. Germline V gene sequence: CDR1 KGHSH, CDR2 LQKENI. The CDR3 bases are TGTGCCAGCTCACTTGATGGGGGCCAGCCCCAGCATTTT. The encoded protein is CASSLDGGQPQHF.

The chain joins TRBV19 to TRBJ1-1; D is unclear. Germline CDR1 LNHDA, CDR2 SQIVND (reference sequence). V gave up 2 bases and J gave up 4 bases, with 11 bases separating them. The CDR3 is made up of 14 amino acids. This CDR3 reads CASSIQDLGTEAFF. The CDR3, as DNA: TGTGCCAGTAGTATACAGGATCTGGGCACTGAAGCTTTCTTT.

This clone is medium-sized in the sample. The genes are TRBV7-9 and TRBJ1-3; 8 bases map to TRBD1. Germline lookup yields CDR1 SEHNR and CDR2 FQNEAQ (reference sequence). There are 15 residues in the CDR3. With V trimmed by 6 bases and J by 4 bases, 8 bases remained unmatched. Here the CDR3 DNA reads TGTGCCAGCAGTGTGGACAGGGAACGGGGAAACACCATATATTTT. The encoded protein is CASSVDRERGNTIYF.

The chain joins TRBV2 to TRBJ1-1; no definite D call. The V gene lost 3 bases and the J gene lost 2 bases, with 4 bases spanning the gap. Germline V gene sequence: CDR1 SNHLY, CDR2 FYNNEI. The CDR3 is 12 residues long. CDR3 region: CASSEGNTEAFF. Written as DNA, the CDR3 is TGTGCCAGCAGTGAGGGAAACACTGAAGCTTTCTTT.

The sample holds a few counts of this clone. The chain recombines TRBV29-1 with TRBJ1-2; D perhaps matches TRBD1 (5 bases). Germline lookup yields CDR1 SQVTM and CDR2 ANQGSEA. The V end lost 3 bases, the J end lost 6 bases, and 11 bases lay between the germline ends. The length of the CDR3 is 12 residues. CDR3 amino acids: CSVDAGVDGYTF. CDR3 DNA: TGCAGCGTTGATGCGGGGGTCGATGGCTACACCTTC.

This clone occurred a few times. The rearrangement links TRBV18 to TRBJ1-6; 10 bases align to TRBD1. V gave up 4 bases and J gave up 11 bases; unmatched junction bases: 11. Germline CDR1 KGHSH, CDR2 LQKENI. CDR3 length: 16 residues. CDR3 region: CASSRSTGGSSAPLHF. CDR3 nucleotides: TGTGCCAGCTCACGATCGACAGGGGGCTCATCGGCACCCCTCCACTTT.

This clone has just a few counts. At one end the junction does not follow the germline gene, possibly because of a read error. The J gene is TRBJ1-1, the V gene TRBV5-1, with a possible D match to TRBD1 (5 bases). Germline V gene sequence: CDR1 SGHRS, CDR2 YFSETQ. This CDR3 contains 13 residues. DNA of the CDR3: TGCGCCAGCAGCTTTGGGGCGCTGTCTGAGGCTTTCTTT. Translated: CASSFGALSEAFF.

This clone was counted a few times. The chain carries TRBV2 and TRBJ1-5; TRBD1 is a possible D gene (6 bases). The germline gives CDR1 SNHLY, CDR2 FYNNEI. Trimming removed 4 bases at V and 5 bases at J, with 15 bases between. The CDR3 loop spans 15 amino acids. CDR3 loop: CASSGQGRPDQPQHF. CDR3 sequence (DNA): TGTGCCAGCAGTGGTCAGGGGCGCCCCGATCAGCCCCAGCATTTT.

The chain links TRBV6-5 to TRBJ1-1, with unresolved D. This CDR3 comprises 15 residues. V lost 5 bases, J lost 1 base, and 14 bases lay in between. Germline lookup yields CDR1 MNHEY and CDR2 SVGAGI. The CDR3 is CASSLGRVQNTEAFF. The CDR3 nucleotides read TGTGCCAGCAGTCTCGGTCGGGTCCAGAACACTGAAGCTTTCTTT.

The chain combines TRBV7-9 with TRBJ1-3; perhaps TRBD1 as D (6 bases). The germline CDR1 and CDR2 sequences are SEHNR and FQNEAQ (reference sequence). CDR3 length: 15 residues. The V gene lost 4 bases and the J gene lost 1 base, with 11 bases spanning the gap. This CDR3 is CASSSGHRSGNTIYF. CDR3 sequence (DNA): TGTGCCAGCAGCTCGGGACACCGATCTGGAAACACCATATATTTT. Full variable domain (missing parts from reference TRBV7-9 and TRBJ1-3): DTGVSQNPRHKITKRGQNVTFRCDPISEHNRLYWYRQTLGQGPEFLTYFQNEAQLEKSRLLSDRFSAERPKGSFSTLEIQRTEQGDSAMYLCASSSGHRSGNTIYFGEGSWLTVV.

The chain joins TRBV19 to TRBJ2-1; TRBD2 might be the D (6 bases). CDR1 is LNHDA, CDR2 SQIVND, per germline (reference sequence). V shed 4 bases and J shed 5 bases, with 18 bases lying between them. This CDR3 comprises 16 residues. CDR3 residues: CASSSPGRGGDNEQFF. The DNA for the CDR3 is TGTGCCAGTAGTAGCCCAGGACGGGGAGGAGACAATGAGCAGTTCTTC.

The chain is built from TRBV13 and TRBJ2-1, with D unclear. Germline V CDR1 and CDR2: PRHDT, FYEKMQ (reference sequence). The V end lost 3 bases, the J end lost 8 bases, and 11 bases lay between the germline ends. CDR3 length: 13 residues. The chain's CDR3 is CASSFPGFDEQFF. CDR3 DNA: TGTGCCAGCAGCTTCCCTGGGTTCGATGAGCAGTTCTTC.

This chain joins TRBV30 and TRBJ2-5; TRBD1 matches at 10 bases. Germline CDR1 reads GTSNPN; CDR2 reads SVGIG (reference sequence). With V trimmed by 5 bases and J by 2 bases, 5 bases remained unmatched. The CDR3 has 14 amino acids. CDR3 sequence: CAWGQGVKQETQYF. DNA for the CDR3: TGTGCCTGGGGACAGGGGGTAAAGCAAGAGACCCAGTACTTC.

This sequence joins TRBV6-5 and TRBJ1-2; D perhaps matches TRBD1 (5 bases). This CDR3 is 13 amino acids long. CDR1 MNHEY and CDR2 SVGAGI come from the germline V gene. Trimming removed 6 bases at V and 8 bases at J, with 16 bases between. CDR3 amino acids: CASSTGGIRGYTF. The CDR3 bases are TGTGCCAGCAGCACTGGGGGGATACGGGGCTACACCTTC.

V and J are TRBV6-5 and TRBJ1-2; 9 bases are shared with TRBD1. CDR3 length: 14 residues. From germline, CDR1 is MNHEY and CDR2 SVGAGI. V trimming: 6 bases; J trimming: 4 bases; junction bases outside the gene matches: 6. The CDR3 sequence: CASRKSGQGYGYTF. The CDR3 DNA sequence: TGTGCCAGCAGAAAATCGGGACAGGGCTATGGCTACACCTTC.

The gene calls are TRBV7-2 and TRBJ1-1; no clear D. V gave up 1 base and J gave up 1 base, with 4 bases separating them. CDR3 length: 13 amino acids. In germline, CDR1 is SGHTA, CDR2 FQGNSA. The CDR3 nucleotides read TGTGCCAGCAGCTTAGTAGAGAACACTGAAGCTTTCTTT. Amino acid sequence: CASSLVENTEAFF.

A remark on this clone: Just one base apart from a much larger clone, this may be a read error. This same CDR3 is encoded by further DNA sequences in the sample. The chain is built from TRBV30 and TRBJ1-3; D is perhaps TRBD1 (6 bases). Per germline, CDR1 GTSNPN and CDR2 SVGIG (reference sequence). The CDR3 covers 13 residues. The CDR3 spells CAWNRGERNTIYF. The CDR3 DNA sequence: TGTGCCTGGAATAGGGGGGAGAGAAATACCATATATTTT. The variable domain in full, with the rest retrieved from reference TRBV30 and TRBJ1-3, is SQTIHQWPATLVQPVGSPLSLECTVEGTSNPNLYWYRQAAGRGLQLLFYSVGIGQISSEVPQNLSASRPQDRQFILSSKKLLLSDSGFYLCAWNRGERNTIYFGEGSWLTVV.

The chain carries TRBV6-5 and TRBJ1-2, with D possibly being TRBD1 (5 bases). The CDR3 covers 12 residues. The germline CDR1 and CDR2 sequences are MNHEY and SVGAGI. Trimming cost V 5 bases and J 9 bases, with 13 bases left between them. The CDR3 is CASSRDLLRYTF. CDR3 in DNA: TGTGCCAGCAGTAGGGACCTTCTGCGCTACACCTTC.

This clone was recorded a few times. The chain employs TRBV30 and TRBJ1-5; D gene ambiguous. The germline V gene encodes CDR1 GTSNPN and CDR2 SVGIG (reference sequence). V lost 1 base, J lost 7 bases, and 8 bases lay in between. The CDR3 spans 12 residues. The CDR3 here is CAWSATRQPQHF. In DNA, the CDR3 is TGTGCCTGGAGTGCGACCCGGCAGCCCCAGCATTTT.